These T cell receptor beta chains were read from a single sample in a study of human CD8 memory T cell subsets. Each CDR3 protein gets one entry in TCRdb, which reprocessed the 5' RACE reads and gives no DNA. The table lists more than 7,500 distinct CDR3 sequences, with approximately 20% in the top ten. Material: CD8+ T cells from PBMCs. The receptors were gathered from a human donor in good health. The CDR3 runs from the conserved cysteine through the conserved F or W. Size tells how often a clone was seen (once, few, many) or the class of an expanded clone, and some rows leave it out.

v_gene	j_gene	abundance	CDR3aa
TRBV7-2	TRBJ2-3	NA	CASSLGGLEGRLDTQYF
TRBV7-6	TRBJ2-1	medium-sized	CASSLTPFWQFF
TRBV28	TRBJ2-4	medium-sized	CASSLRAALAKNIQYF
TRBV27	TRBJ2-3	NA	CASSPSTAGDTQYF
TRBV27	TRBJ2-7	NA	CASSFGGLEGEQYF
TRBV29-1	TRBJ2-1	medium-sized	CSVVTSEDEQFF
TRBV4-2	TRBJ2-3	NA	CASSQGGGASDTQYF
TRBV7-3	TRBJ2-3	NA	CASSSLADGDTQYF
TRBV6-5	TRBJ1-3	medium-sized	CASSYSDIGSGNTIYF
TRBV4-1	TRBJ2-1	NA	CASSQEASGGTYNEQFF
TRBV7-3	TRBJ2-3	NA	CASSLAGNGADTQYF
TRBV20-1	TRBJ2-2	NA	CSARVAGVITGELFF
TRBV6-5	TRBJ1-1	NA	CASSYRTENTEAFF
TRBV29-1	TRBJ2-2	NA	CSGTSNTGELFF
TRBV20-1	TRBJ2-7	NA	CSARSGLAGAYEQYF
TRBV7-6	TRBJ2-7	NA	CASSPTGPSSYEQYF
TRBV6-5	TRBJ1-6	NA	CASSSGGRRSPLHF
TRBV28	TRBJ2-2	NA	CASSLTGYTGELFF
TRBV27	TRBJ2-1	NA	CASSLLRSSSYNEQFF
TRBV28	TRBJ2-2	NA	CASSKRQNTGELFF
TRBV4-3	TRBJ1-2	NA	CASSQDRGGYGYTF
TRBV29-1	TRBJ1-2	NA	CSTRGTDYGYTF
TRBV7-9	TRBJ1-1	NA	CASSSKTGPEAFF
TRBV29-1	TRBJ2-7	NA	CSVRRDSEQYF
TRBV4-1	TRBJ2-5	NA	CASSQDDGHGETQYF
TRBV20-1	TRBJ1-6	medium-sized	CSARAGTADNSPLHF
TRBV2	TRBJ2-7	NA	CASRDTGSPEQYF
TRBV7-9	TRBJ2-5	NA	CASSLPGTSGKETQYF
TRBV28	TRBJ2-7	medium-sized	CASSYPAALTYEQYF
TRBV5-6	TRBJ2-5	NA	CASSLAAAGDQETQYF